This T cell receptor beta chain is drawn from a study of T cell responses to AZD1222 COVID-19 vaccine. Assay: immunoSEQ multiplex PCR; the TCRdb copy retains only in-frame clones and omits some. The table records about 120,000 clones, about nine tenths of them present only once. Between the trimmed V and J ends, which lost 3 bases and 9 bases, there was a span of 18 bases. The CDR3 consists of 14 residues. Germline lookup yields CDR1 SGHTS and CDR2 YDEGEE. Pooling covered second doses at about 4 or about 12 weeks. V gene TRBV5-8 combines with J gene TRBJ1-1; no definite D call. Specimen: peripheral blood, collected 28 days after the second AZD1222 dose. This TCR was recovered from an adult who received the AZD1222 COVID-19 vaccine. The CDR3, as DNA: TGTGCCAGCAGCTCGATTCTCCGGGGAACGAAAGCTTTCTTT. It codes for CASSSILRGTKAFF.